This TCR beta chain is drawn from a study of CXCR3-negative and CXCR3-positive naive CD8 T cells. Study-wide findings and caveats: CXCR3-negative naive cells had less hydrophobic TRB CDR3s than did CXCR3-positive naive cells. For memory CD8+ cells diversity was much lower, but both naive subsets had comparably high diversity.

A word on this clonotype: Antigen specificity is unknown.

The method, 5' RACE with UMI labels, was used to prepare the TRB cDNA libraries. TCRdb reworked the 5' RACE reads into one entry per CDR3 protein, no DNA. Its table lists over 95,000 distinct CDR3 sequences. The CDR3 covers 15 residues. The V gene's germline CDR1 is SQVTM and CDR2 ANQGSEA. A CD45RO-CCR7+CD27+CD95- phenotype identified naive CD8+ T cells. The clonotype originates from a human donor in good health. Some clones in this sample may be carry-over from other donors' samples. Sequenced input: naive CXCR3+ CD8+ T cells from blood. Documented subset: CD45RO-CCR7+CD27+CD95- naive CD8+ T cells expressing CXCR3 (TNR3+). The gene calls are TRBV29-1 and TRBJ2-7; TCRdb lists TRBD1, though no DNA is available to test this call. CDR3 sequence reads: CSVALGTGDSYEQYF.